These 6 T cell receptor beta chains were sequenced from one sample in a study of regulatory T cells in long-lasting Graves disease. Indicated time point: persistent/refractory GD, antithyroid drugs over 5 years with positive TRAb. PBMC RNA served as the TCR library source. Investigators prepared the TCR beta libraries by applying iRepertoire HTBI primers and Arm-PCR of CDR3 regions. TCRdb called the multiplex PCR reads again in MiXCR, with one record for every CDR3 protein. This table holds 350,000 to 450,000 distinct CDR3 sequences, roughly 25% found once. Sequenced here: peripheral blood mononuclear cells (PBMCs), sampled when the disease was refractory, from a patient treated with antithyroid drugs. These receptors were taken from a woman aged 40 to 50 with Graves disease.

In its sample, this clonotype was seen a few times. V usage is TRBV4-2 and J usage is TRBJ2-5; 7 nucleotides align to TRBD2. Looked up from germline, CDR1 is LGHNA and CDR2 is YNFKEQ. V dropped 1 base and J dropped 2; count of bases not matched to a gene: 4. This CDR3 is 15 amino acids long. The CDR3 DNA sequence: TGTGCCAGCAGCCAAGGGGGACTACCTCAAGAGACCCAGTACTTC. The encoded protein is CASSQGGLPQETQYF.

This clonotype was seen a few times. The junction and the germline gene differ at one end; a read error may be behind it. The gene calls are TRBV12-3 or TRBV12-4 and TRBJ2-7, with a possible D match to TRBD2 (6 bases). CDR3 length: 15 residues. CDR3 residues: CASSLAGTQAYEQYF. In DNA, the CDR3 is TGTGCCAGCAGCTTAGCCGGGACTCAGGCCTACGAGCAGTACTTC.

In regard to this clonotype: One junction end disagrees with the germline gene, perhaps due to a read error. The V call is TRBV19, the J call TRBJ1-2, with no clear D. The CDR3 covers 16 residues. CDR1 is LNHDA, CDR2 SQIVND, per germline (reference sequence). CDR3 bases: TGTGCCAGTAGTATAGGCTCTCTAGGACGGAACTATGGCTGCACCTTC. This gives the protein CASSIGSLGRNYGCTF.

In this sample, this clonotype turned up many times. J is TRBJ1-4 and V is TRBV7-2, with 8 bases that match TRBD1. Looked up from germline, CDR1 is SGHTA and CDR2 is FQGNSA. The CDR3 totals 15 residues. With V trimmed by 5 bases and J by 3 bases, 5 bases remained unmatched. CDR3 coding DNA: TGTGCCAGCAGCCCGCAGGGGGCAGCTAATGAAAAACTGTTTTTT. This encodes CASSPQGAANEKLFF.

This sequence joins TRBV7-9 and TRBJ2-7, with D hard to call. This CDR3 has 16 residues. The V and J ends lost 0 bases and 0 bases respectively, with 12 bases between them. Germline CDR1 SEHNR, CDR2 FQNEAQ (reference sequence). The DNA for the CDR3 is TGTGCCAGCAGCTTAGCGCCCGGGCCCTCCTCCTACGAGCAGTACTTC. Amino acid sequence: CASSLAPGPSSYEQYF.

The chain carries TRBV10-2 and TRBJ2-7; 8 bases fit TRBD1. Germline loops: CDR1 WSHSY, CDR2 SAAADI. This CDR3 region has 15 residues. Unmatched junction bases numbered 9, after V lost 4 bases and J lost 4 bases. The CDR3 reads CASSASGTGVYEQYF. DNA of the CDR3: TGCGCCAGCAGTGCTTCCGGGACAGGTGTATACGAGCAGTACTTC.